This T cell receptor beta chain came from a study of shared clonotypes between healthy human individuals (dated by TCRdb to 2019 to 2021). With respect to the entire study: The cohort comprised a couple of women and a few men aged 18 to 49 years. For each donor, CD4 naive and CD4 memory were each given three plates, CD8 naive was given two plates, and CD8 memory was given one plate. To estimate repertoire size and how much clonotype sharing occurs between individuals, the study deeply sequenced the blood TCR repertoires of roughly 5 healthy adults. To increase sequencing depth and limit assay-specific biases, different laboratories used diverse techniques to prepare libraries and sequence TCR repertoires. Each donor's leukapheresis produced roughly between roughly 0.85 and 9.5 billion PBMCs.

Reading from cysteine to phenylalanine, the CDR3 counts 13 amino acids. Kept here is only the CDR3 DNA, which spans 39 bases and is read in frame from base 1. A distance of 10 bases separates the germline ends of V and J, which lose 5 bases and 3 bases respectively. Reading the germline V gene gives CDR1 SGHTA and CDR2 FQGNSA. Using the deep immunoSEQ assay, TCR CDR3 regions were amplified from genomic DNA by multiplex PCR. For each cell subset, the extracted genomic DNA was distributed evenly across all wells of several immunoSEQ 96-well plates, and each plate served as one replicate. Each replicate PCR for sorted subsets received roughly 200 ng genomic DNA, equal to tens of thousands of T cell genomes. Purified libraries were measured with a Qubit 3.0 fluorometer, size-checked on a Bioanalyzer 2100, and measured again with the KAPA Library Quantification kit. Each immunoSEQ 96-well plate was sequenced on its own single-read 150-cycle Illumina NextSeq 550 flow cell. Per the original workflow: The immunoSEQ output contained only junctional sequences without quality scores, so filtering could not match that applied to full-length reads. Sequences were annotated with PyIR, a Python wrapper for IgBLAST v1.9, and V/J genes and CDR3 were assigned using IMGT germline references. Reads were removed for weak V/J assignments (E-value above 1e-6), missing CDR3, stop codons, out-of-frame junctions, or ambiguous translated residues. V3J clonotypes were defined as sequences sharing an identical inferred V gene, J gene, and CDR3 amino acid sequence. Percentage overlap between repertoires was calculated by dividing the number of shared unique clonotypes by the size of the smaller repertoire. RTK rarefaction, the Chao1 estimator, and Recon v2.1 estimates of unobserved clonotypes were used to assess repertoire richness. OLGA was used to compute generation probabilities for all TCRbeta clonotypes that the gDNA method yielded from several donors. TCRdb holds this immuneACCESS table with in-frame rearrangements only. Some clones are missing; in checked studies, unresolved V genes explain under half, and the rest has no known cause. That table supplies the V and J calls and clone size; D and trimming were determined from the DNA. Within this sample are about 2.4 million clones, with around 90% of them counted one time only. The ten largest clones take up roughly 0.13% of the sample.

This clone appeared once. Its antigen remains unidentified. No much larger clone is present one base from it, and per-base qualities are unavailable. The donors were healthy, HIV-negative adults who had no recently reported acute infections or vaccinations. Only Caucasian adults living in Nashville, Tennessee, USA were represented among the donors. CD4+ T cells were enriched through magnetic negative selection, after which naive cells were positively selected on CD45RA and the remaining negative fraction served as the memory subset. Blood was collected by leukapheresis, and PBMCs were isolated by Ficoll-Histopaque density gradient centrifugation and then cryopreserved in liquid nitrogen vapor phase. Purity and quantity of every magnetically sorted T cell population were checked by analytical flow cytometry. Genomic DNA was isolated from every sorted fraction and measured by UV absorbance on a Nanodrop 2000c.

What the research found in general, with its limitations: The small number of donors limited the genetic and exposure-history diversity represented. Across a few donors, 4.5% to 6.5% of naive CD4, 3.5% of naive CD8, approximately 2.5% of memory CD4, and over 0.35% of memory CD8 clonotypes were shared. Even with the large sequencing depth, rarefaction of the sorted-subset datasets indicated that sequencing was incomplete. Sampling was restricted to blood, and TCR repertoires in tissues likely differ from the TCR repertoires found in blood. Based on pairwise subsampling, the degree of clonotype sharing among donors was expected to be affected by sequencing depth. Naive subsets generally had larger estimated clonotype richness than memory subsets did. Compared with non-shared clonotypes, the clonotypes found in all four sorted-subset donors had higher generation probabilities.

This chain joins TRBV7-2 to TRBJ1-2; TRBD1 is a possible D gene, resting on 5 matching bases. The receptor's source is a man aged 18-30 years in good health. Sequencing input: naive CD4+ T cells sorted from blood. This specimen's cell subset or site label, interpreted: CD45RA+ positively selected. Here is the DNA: TGTGCCAGCAGCCAAACCAGGGACTATGGCTACACCTTC. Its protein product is CASSQTRDYGYTF.